This is a list of T cell receptor beta chains from one sample in a study of CD8 T cells in ankylosing spondylitis. MiXCR, applied by TCRdb to the 5' RACE reads, yields one record per CDR3 protein. This sample has under 950,000 distinct CDR3 sequences, with around 20% found just once. The material sequenced was blood, either unsorted or a sorted T cell fraction (not recorded which). The receptors here all came from a male donor with ankylosing spondylitis. CDR3s include the opening cysteine and the closing phenylalanine or tryptophan. D genes are given only for firm matches. Size values are once, few and many counts, or a class for expanded clones, and some rows have none.

V gene	D gene	clone size	J gene	CDR3 protein	CDR3 DNA
TRBV11-2	TRBD2	NA	TRBJ2-5	CASSFSRLAGGRETQYF	TGTGCCAGCAGCTTCAGTCGACTAGCGGGAGGTCGAGAGACCCAGTACTTC
TRBV20-1	TRBD1	NA	TRBJ1-2	CSAMGGVDRGLGGYTF	TGCAGTGCTATGGGAGGGGTCGACAGGGGGCTCGGTGGCTACACCTTC
TRBV27	NA	NA	TRBJ2-1	CASIGLSYNEQFF	TGTGCCAGCATAGGACTGTCATACAATGAGCAGTTCTTC
TRBV4-3	NA	NA	TRBJ2-3	CASSPGKNTDTQYF	TGCGCCAGCAGTCCGGGAAAGAACACAGATACGCAGTATTTT
TRBV4-1	TRBD1	few	TRBJ2-7	CASSQGQGGSYEQYF	TGCGCCAGCAGCCAGGGACAGGGGGGTTCCTACGAGCAGTACTTC
TRBV12-3/TRBV12-4	TRBD1	NA	TRBJ2-2	CVSRFGQGPGELFF	TGTGTCAGCAGGTTTGGACAGGGACCCGGGGAGCTGTTTTTT
TRBV7-2	NA	few	TRBJ1-5	CASSFQGQINQPQHF	TGTGCCAGCAGCTTCCAGGGACAAATCAATCAGCCCCAGCATTTT
TRBV7-6	NA	NA	TRBJ2-4	CASSPGNNKNIQYF	TGTGCCAGCAGCCCGGGGAACAACAAAAACATTCAGTACTTC
TRBV20-1	TRBD1	many	TRBJ1-1	CSARRQGWAEAFF	TGCAGTGCTAGGAGACAGGGATGGGCTGAAGCTTTCTTT
TRBV7-2	TRBD2	NA	TRBJ2-6	CASSLARLAGGTGANVLTF	TGTGCCAGCAGCTTAGCGAGACTAGCGGGGGGGACTGGGGCCAACGTCCTGACTTTC
TRBV6-1	NA	few	TRBJ1-2	CASFWAATSYGYTF	TGTGCCAGCTTCTGGGCAGCCACGAGCTATGGCTACACCTTC
TRBV18	TRBD1	many	TRBJ2-1	CASSLDRQGKNEQFF	TGTGCCAGCTCACTAGATAGACAGGGAAAGAATGAGCAGTTCTTC
TRBV5-1	TRBD1	many	TRBJ2-5	CASSLAGTGKETQYF	TGCGCCAGCAGCTTGGCCGGGACAGGGAAAGAGACCCAGTACTTC
TRBV12-3/TRBV12-4	TRBD2	NA	TRBJ2-3	CASRPRLAGADTQYF	TGTGCCAGCAGGCCCCGACTAGCGGGGGCAGATACGCAGTATTTT
TRBV7-6	NA	few	TRBJ2-2	CASSPLPGQNTGELFF	TGTGCCAGCAGCCCCCTTCCGGGACAGAACACCGGGGAGCTGTTTTTT
TRBV4-3	NA	few	TRBJ2-7	CASSQELSMGSYEQYF	TGCGCCAGCAGCCAAGAGTTGTCAATGGGCTCCTACGAGCAGTACTTC
TRBV7-9	NA	NA	TRBJ2-1	CASSLVAGSINEQFF	TGTGCCAGCAGCTTAGTGGCGGGAAGTATCAATGAGCAGTTCTTC
TRBV12-3/TRBV12-4	NA	NA	TRBJ1-1	CASSPRFRAFF	TGTGCCAGCAGTCCGCGATTTCGAGCTTTCTTT
TRBV5-1	TRBD2	NA	TRBJ2-2	CASSAPGLAQVGELFF	TGCGCCAGCAGCGCCCCGGGACTAGCGCAAGTCGGGGAGCTGTTTTTT
TRBV20-1	TRBD1	NA	TRBJ1-4	CSARRGPFNEKLFF	TGCAGTGCGCGTAGGGGGCCGTTTAATGAAAAACTGTTTTTT
TRBV2	TRBD2	few	TRBJ2-7	CASSGVAGVDEQYF	TGTGCCAGCAGTGGGGTAGCGGGAGTTGACGAGCAGTACTTC
TRBV5-1	NA	NA	TRBJ1-1	CASSLEGVDTEAFF	TGCGCCAGCAGCTTGGAGGGGGTGGACACTGAAGCTTTCTTT
TRBV2	NA	NA	TRBJ2-1	CASSERGGGRNEQFF	TGTGCCAGCAGTGAAAGAGGTGGGGGGCGCAATGAGCAGTTCTTC
TRBV11-2	NA	few	TRBJ2-7	CASSLESASSYEQYF	TGTGCCAGCAGCTTAGAGTCCGCCAGCTCCTACGAGCAGTACTTC
TRBV12-3/TRBV12-4	TRBD1	many	TRBJ2-1	CASSLSGTGYNEQFF	TGTGCCAGCAGTTTATCCGGGACAGGTTACAATGAGCAGTTCTTC
TRBV7-9	NA	many	TRBJ2-3	CASSLGPPDTQYF	TGTGCCAGCAGCTTAGGACCTCCAGATACGCAGTATTTT
TRBV6-5	TRBD2	many	TRBJ2-6	CASSYAGGSSGANVLTF	TGTGCCAGCAGTTACGCGGGAGGGAGCTCTGGGGCCAACGTCCTGACTTTC
TRBV5-1	NA	NA	TRBJ2-1	CASSGDGPSYNEQFF	TGCGCCAGCAGCGGGGACGGCCCCTCCTACAATGAGCAGTTCTTC
TRBV12-3/TRBV12-4	NA	few	TRBJ2-3	CASSQASGNTQYF	TGTGCCAGCAGTCAGGCAAGTGGGAATACGCAGTATTTT
TRBV2	NA	NA	TRBJ1-5	CASSEEGNQPQHF	TGTGCCAGCAGTGAGGAAGGGAATCAGCCCCAGCATTTT
TRBV12-3/TRBV12-4	TRBD2	few	TRBJ2-3	CASSRLAGVADTQYF	TGTGCCAGCAGCCGATTAGCGGGAGTGGCAGATACGCAGTATTTT